Presented here are 30 T cell receptor beta chains from one specimen sequenced in a study of blood T cell repertoires in COVID-19 (dated by TCRdb to the early 2020s). The library relied on the immunoSEQ multiplex PCR assay. TCRdb's version of the immuneACCESS table is confined to in-frame rearrangements and falls short of the full clone set. An unresolved V gene accounts for under half of the shortfall where checked; the remainder is of unknown origin. The table for this sample lists 310,000 or so clones; about nine tenths of them were counted only once. More than 9% of the sample belongs to the ten largest clones. Sequencing was performed on PBMCs or T cells enriched from blood (not recorded which). The receptors were sampled from a woman younger than 30 who had recovered from COVID-19.

This clone was detected only a few times. This chain joins TRBV5-1 and TRBJ2-1; TRBD2 matches 8 bases. CDR1 SGHRS and CDR2 YFSETQ come from the germline V gene. The CDR3 is 15 residues long. V dropped 2 bases and J dropped 7; count of bases not matched to a gene: 8. CDR3 protein: CASSLSGGLRNEQFF. CDR3 in DNA: TGCGCCAGCAGCTTATCGGGAGGGCTGAGGAATGAGCAGTTCTTC. The complete variable domain, with remaining parts taken from reference TRBV5-1 and TRBJ2-1, reads KAGVTQTPRYLIKTRGQQVTLSCSPISGHRSVSWYQQTPGQGLQFLFEYFSETQRNKGNFPGRFSGRQFSNSRSEMNVSTLELGDSALYLCASSLSGGLRNEQFFGPGTRLTVL.

The genes are TRBV19 and TRBJ1-1; D is perhaps TRBD1 (6 bases). Trimming took 10 bases from V and 2 from J, leaving 20 bases between them. The CDR3 loop spans 15 amino acids. Germline values: CDR1 LNHDA, CDR2 SQIVND (reference sequence). The CDR3 DNA sequence: TGTGCCACCCACCCGGGGGAGGGGGTTAACACTGAAGCTTTCTTT. This gives the protein CATHPGEGVNTEAFF.

The chain has TRBV4-2 and TRBJ2-1; unclear D gene. The germline CDR1 and CDR2 sequences are LGHNA and YNFKEQ. V was cut by 4 bases and J by 8 bases, with 6 bases left in between. The CDR3 runs to 11 residues. The CDR3 DNA reads TGTGCCAGCAGCCTAGTGGATGAGCAGTTCTTC. It specifies CASSLVDEQFF.

The chain couples TRBV5-4 to TRBJ1-2; D is unresolved. This CDR3 has 15 amino acids. CDR1 is SGHNT, CDR2 YYREEE, per germline (reference sequence). Deletions cut 0 bases from V and 6 bases from J, with 15 bases between. The CDR3 loop reads CASSLELRQMDGYTF. The CDR3 DNA reads TGTGCCAGCAGCTTGGAGTTGCGGCAGATGGATGGCTACACCTTC.

V gene TRBV15 combines with J gene TRBJ2-5, with 8 positions matching TRBD2. V gave up 2 bases and J gave up 5 bases; unmatched junction bases: 10. The germline V gene encodes CDR1 LNHNV and CDR2 YYDKDF (reference sequence). The CDR3 runs 16 residues. The CDR3 reads CATSRSPGTSGETQYF. The CDR3 DNA is TGTGCCACCAGCAGATCTCCCGGGACTAGTGGTGAGACCCAGTACTTC.

V gene TRBV7-6 combines with J gene TRBJ2-2; D remains ambiguous. Germline V CDR1 and CDR2: SGHVS, FNYEAQ. V was cut by 5 bases and J by 3 bases, with 22 bases left in between. The CDR3 length is 18 residues. CDR3 sequence: CASSPRFSRLIDTGELFF. CDR3 DNA sequence: TGTGCCAGCAGCCCTAGGTTTAGCCGTTTGATAGACACCGGGGAGCTGTTTTTT.

This rearrangement joins TRBV24-1 to TRBJ2-5; TRBD2 might be the D (6 bases). The CDR3 contains 12 residues. The germline CDR1 and CDR2 sequences are KGHDR and SFDVKD. Trimming cost V 4 bases and J 5 bases, with 7 bases left between them. Written as DNA, the CDR3 is TGTGCCACCAGTGACCGGGGGGAGACCCAGTACTTC. It codes for CATSDRGETQYF.

The gene calls are TRBV19 and TRBJ1-3; TRBD1 matches 7 bases. Germline lookup yields CDR1 LNHDA and CDR2 SQIVND (reference sequence). CDR3 length: 13 amino acids. V dropped 4 bases and J dropped 3; count of bases not matched to a gene: 0. CDR3 in amino acids: CASSNRGGNTIYF. DNA for the CDR3: TGTGCCAGTAGTAACAGGGGTGGAAACACCATATATTTT.

The chain joins TRBV12-5 to TRBJ1-2, with a weak D call TRBD1 (6 bases). V was clipped by 1 base and J by 4 bases, with 19 bases between them. Germline assignment: CDR1 LGHNT and CDR2 FRNRAP. The CDR3 totals 17 residues. CDR3 coding DNA: TGTGCTAGTGGTTTGGGGACGGTAGCAGGGGCTCTCTATGGCTACACCTTC. It encodes CASGLGTVAGALYGYTF.

The chain uses TRBV2 and TRBJ2-1; D gene uncertain. V was clipped by 5 bases and J by 7 bases, with 9 bases between them. The CDR3 spans 12 residues. The V gene's germline CDR1 is SNHLY and CDR2 FYNNEI. CDR3 residues: CASSPPRNEQFF. CDR3 nucleotides: TGTGCCAGCAGTCCCCCACGGAATGAGCAGTTCTTC.

The chain has TRBV28 and TRBJ2-3; TRBD2 aligns across 11 bases. Germline V CDR1 and CDR2: MDHEN, SYDVKM. CDR3 length: 15 residues. V shed 10 bases and J 0 bases; nucleotides not matched to a gene: 6. The CDR3 coding sequence is TGTGCCACCTCGGGACTAGCGGATAGCACAGATACGCAGTATTTT. It specifies CATSGLADSTDTQYF.

The rearrangement uses TRBV6-5 and TRBJ1-3, with D possibly being TRBD1 (5 bases). Germline V gene lookup returns CDR1 MNHEY and CDR2 SVGAGI. The CDR3 consists of 15 residues. Trimming cost V 7 bases and J 4 bases, with 17 bases left between them. CDR3 nucleotides: TGTGCCAGCACCCTATTCAGGGAAACCGGAAACACCATATATTTT. Translating gives CASTLFRETGNTIYF.

This rearrangement joins TRBV6-1 to TRBJ1-5; D is perhaps TRBD1 (6 bases). Germline lookup yields CDR1 MNHNS and CDR2 SASEGT. The V end was cut by 2 bases, the J end by 3 bases, with 8 bases between. The CDR3 loop spans 14 amino acids. CDR3 protein: CASSETGTNQPQHF. The CDR3 DNA is TGTGCCAGCAGTGAAACAGGGACCAATCAGCCCCAGCATTTT.

This chain uses TRBV5-1 with TRBJ2-3, with D unresolved. The CDR3 sequence is 15 residues long. The ends were cut back, 0 bases at V and 1 base at J, with 9 bases in the middle. CDR1 is SGHRS and CDR2 is YFSETQ in the germline V gene. In DNA form, the CDR3 reads TGCGCCAGCAGCTTGGAGCTAGACGGCACAGATACGCAGTATTTT. Protein sequence: CASSLELDGTDTQYF.

This rearrangement joins TRBV7-2 to TRBJ2-1; TRBD2 aligns across 8 bases. Germline-derived CDR1 and CDR2 are SGHTA and FQGNSA. The ends lost 6 bases at V and 7 bases at J; junction bases unmatched: 11. The CDR3 extends over 15 amino acids. The CDR3 sequence: CASSVVSGVGNEQFF. The CDR3 DNA reads TGTGCCAGCAGTGTGGTTAGCGGGGTAGGTAATGAGCAGTTCTTC.

There are a few counts of this clone. J is TRBJ2-5 and V is TRBV6-5, with D perhaps matching TRBD1 (6 bases). V lost 5 bases and J lost 4, with 14 bases in between. The CDR3 runs to 14 residues. CDR1 MNHEY and CDR2 SVGAGI come from the germline V gene. The CDR3 region has the DNA TGTGCCAGCAGTCGTCACTGGACAGCAGAGACCCAGTACTTC. It yields the protein CASSRHWTAETQYF.

This clone is a singleton in its sample. This chain joins TRBV5-1 and TRBJ1-2; no clear D. Germline V gene lookup returns CDR1 SGHRS and CDR2 YFSETQ. The CDR3 runs 12 residues. V lost 4 bases and J lost 2, with 6 bases in between. The CDR3 DNA sequence: TGCGCCAGCAGCCAAAAAAACTATGGCTACACCTTC. Residues: CASSQKNYGYTF. Using reference TRBV5-1 and TRBJ1-2 for the parts outside the CDR3, the full variable domain is KAGVTQTPRYLIKTRGQQVTLSCSPISGHRSVSWYQQTPGQGLQFLFEYFSETQRNKGNFPGRFSGRQFSNSRSEMNVSTLELGDSALYLCASSQKNYGYTFGSGTRLTVV.

V usage is TRBV7-9 and J usage is TRBJ2-3; 12 nucleotides align to TRBD2. V trimming: 7 bases; J trimming: 0 bases; junction bases outside the gene matches: 2. The CDR3 loop spans 15 amino acids. Per the germline V gene, CDR1 is SEHNR and CDR2 is FQNEAQ (reference sequence). For the CDR3, the DNA is TGTGCCAGCATGACTAGCGGGAGAAGCACAGATACGCAGTATTTT. Translating it yields CASMTSGRSTDTQYF.

The J gene is TRBJ2-7, the V gene TRBV3-1 (or the pseudogene TRBV3-2); 7 bases agree with TRBD1. The CDR3 totals 12 residues. Losses at the gene ends were 6 bases for V and 10 bases for J; bases not matched to a gene: 9. Germline values: CDR1 LGHDT, CDR2 YNNKEL (reference sequence). CDR3 loop: CASSPNRDSQYF. Written as DNA, the CDR3 is TGTGCCAGCAGTCCCAACCGGGACAGCCAGTACTTC.

V usage is TRBV4-2 and J usage is TRBJ2-7; the match to TRBD1 covers 11 bases. V dropped 3 bases and J dropped 5; count of bases not matched to a gene: 6. The germline V gene encodes CDR1 LGHNA and CDR2 YNFKEQ. The CDR3 runs 15 residues. The CDR3 region has the DNA TGTGCCAGCAGCCAGGCTGGACAGGGGGCCAACGAGCAGTACTTC. It is translated as CASSQAGQGANEQYF.

V usage is TRBV13 and J usage is TRBJ2-1; no firm D call. The V gene lost 6 bases and the J gene lost 0 bases, with 12 bases spanning the gap. Germline V gives CDR1 PRHDT, CDR2 FYEKMQ (reference sequence). This CDR3 has 15 residues. The CDR3 DNA sequence: TGTGCCAGCAGGTCCCATAAGCACTCCTACAATGAGCAGTTCTTC. Translating it yields CASRSHKHSYNEQFF.

This clone appeared a single time. The chain links TRBV2 to TRBJ2-2, with 8 bases lining up with TRBD2. CDR3 length equals 13 residues. CDR1 is SNHLY and CDR2 is FYNNEI in the germline V gene. The V segment lost 5 bases and the J segment 7 bases; nucleotides outside the gene matches: 3. CDR3 coding DNA: TGTGCCAGCAGTATCGGGAGGGGCGGGGAGCTGTTTTTT. This gives the protein CASSIGRGGELFF.

On this clone itself: This sample includes further DNA sequences coding for the same CDR3. The chain links TRBV10-3 to TRBJ1-1, with a tentative D call TRBD1 (6 bases). The V gene's germline CDR1 is ENHRY and CDR2 SYGVKD. This CDR3 is built from 13 residues. V lost 5 bases and J lost 1, with 8 bases in between. The CDR3 DNA reads TGTGCCATCAGTCAGGGGCCGAACACTGAAGCTTTCTTT. The encoded protein is CAISQGPNTEAFF.

This chain joins TRBV11-2 and TRBJ1-2, with 8 bases that match TRBD1. Germline assignment: CDR1 SGHAT and CDR2 FQNNGV. The CDR3 runs to 15 residues. The V gene end was trimmed by 4 bases and the J gene end by 2 bases; junction bases not matched to a gene: 6. The CDR3 sequence: CASSSLRTGNYGYTF. CDR3 sequence (DNA): TGTGCCAGCAGCTCTCTCCGGACAGGGAACTATGGCTACACCTTC.

The chain has TRBV4-1 and TRBJ1-6; D is ambiguous. The germline V and J ends were trimmed by 4 bases and 9 bases, with 10 bases remaining between them. The germline V gene encodes CDR1 MGHRA and CDR2 YSYEKL. CDR3 length: 13 amino acids. CDR3 DNA sequence: TGCGCCAGCAGCCCCCCAAGCGGTTCACCCCTCCACTTT. It codes for CASSPPSGSPLHF.

The gene calls are TRBV5-5 and TRBJ1-1; 9 nucleotides align to TRBD1. Germline values: CDR1 SGHKS, CDR2 YYEKEE (reference sequence). V was clipped by 0 bases and J by 8 bases; unmatched bases: 8. This CDR3 is built from 15 residues. Here the CDR3 DNA reads TGTGCCAGCAGCTTGGAGGGGACAGGGTTCTTCGAAGCTTTCTTT. This translates into CASSLEGTGFFEAFF.

The J gene is TRBJ2-2, the V gene TRBV20-1; D may be TRBD2 (5 bases). CDR1 and CDR2 from the germline V gene are DFQATT and SNEGSKA (reference sequence). This CDR3 comprises 10 residues. CDR3 region: CIRRAGELFF. CDR3 nucleotide sequence: TGCATAAGGCGGGCCGGGGAGCTGTTTTTT.

The rearrangement uses TRBV4-1 and TRBJ2-7; TRBD2 matches 13 bases. Germline V gives CDR1 MGHRA, CDR2 YSYEKL. The CDR3 is 16 residues long. V lost 0 bases and J lost 5; bases outside the gene matches: 4. The CDR3: CASSQDITSGRDEQYF. The CDR3 DNA follows: TGCGCCAGCAGCCAAGATATAACTAGCGGGAGGGACGAGCAGTACTTC.

This clone was seen a single time. This chain joins TRBV30 and TRBJ1-2; D gene ambiguous. Looked up from germline, CDR1 is GTSNPN and CDR2 is SVGIG (reference sequence). The CDR3 has 9 residues. The DNA of the CDR3 is TGTGACCCCTCGCGTGGCTACACCTTC. Translation gives CDPSRGYTF. Full variable domain (rest looked up from reference TRBV30 and TRBJ1-2): SQTIHQWPATLVQPVGSPLSLECTVEGTSNPNLYWYRQAAGRGLQLLFYSVGIGQISSEVPQNLSASRPQDRQFILSSKKLLLSDSGFYLCDPSRGYTFGSGTRLTVV.

The CDR3 DNA sequence: TGTGCCAGCTCACCAATTAGCGGACAGGGGATCGCGAACACCGGGGAGCTGTTTTTT. Translating gives CASSPISGQGIANTGELFF. V usage is TRBV18 and J usage is TRBJ2-2, with 9 bases that match TRBD1. J lost 0 bases, V lost 2 bases, and 10 bases had no gene match. The germline CDR1 and CDR2 sequences are KGHSH and LQKENI. The CDR3 is 19 residues long.